Presented here are 25 T cell receptor beta chains from one specimen sequenced in a study of regulatory T cells in long-lasting Graves disease. Time point denoted: newly diagnosed GD, antithyroid drugs for less than 3 months. From RNA extracted from PBMCs, the TCR library was made. Both iRepertoire HTBI primers and Arm-PCR of CDR3 regions were used to build the TCR beta libraries. MiXCR, run by TCRdb on the multiplex PCR reads, gives a single entry per CDR3 protein. The profile covers 450,000 to 650,000 distinct CDR3 sequences, with 15% to 20% appearing a single time and roughly 25% taken by the ten largest. This sample also belongs to another study, concerning T cells in Graves' hyperthyroidism and ophthalmopathy.

The material was peripheral blood mononuclear cells (PBMCs), obtained at new diagnosis, from a patient treated with antithyroid drugs. All receptors derive from a woman aged 40-65 years with Graves disease.

The sample holds many counts of this clonotype. The genes are TRBV12-3 or TRBV12-4 and TRBJ1-5, with 9 bases lining up with TRBD1. The CDR3 consists of 18 residues. The V gene end was trimmed by 1 base and the J gene end by 2 bases; junction bases not matched to a gene: 9. The CDR3 nucleotides read TGTGCCAGCAGTTTAGGGGTACAGGGGGCGCGGGGCAATCAGCCCCAGCATTTT. Translated, it gives CASSLGVQGARGNQPQHF.

This clonotype was seen a few times. The CDR3 DNA sequence: TGTGCCAGCAGTGAGAAAGGTGGCGAGCAGTACTTC. Translating gives CASSEKGGEQYF. The chain combines TRBV6-1 with TRBJ2-7; D is undetermined. V was trimmed by 3 bases and J by 6 bases, leaving 9 bases between them. The CDR3 extends over 12 amino acids. Germline V gene sequence: CDR1 MNHNS, CDR2 SASEGT.

This clonotype was found many times. The chain recombines TRBV11-2 with TRBJ1-1, with D unresolved. This CDR3 is 14 amino acids long. The V end was cut by 5 bases, the J end by 1 base, with 11 bases between. Germline-derived CDR1 and CDR2 are SGHAT and FQNNGV. The CDR3 spells CASSAKWGNTEAFF. The CDR3 DNA reads TGTGCCAGCAGCGCCAAATGGGGGAACACTGAAGCTTTCTTT.

CDR3 sequence reads: CASSPLDSRHGYTF. The CDR3 nucleotides read TGTGCCAGCAGTCCTCTGGACAGTCGGCATGGCTACACCTTC. This rearrangement joins TRBV6-1 to TRBJ1-2; the D gene is possibly TRBD1 (6 bases). Trimming shortened V by 5 bases and J by 6 bases, and 16 bases separated the two germline ends. Germline V lookup: CDR1 MNHNS, CDR2 SASEGT. CDR3 length: 14 residues.

The genes are TRBV12-5 and TRBJ2-3; D unresolved. The V end was cut by 2 bases, the J end by 3 bases, with 3 bases between. The CDR3 contains 12 residues. Per germline, CDR1 LGHNT and CDR2 FRNRAP. CDR3 in DNA: TGTGCTAGTGGTTTGAAAACAGATACGCAGTATTTT. Amino acids: CASGLKTDTQYF.

This clonotype has a single count. The chain couples TRBV20-1 to TRBJ1-5, with D perhaps TRBD1 (6 bases). The CDR3 is 12 residues long. The germline V gene has CDR1 DFQATT and CDR2 SNEGSKA (reference sequence). Trimming removed 6 bases at V and 5 bases at J, with 11 bases between. The CDR3: CSANSGDQPQHF. CDR3 coding DNA: TGCAGTGCCAACTCAGGGGATCAGCCCCAGCATTTT.

With respect to this clonotype: This may stem from a read error, because a much larger clone lies one nucleotide away. V usage is TRBV12-3 or TRBV12-4 and J usage is TRBJ2-2; 8 bases are shared with TRBD2. The CDR3 is made up of 15 amino acids. CDR3 loop: CAGSFGLAGTGELFF. The DNA of the CDR3 is TGTGCCGGCAGTTTCGGGCTAGCGGGCACCGGGGAGCTGTTTTTT.

This clonotype was counted many times. The chain links TRBV19 to TRBJ1-6; 9 nucleotides agree with TRBD1. Germline loops: CDR1 LNHDA, CDR2 SQIVND (reference sequence). The CDR3 runs to 16 residues. The ends lost 6 bases at V and 9 bases at J; junction bases unmatched: 12. The CDR3 sequence: CASSRIPGQGGSPLHF. The CDR3 DNA is TGTGCCAGTAGCCGAATCCCGGGACAGGGTGGTTCACCCCTCCACTTT.

As concerns this clonotype: A single base separates this from a much larger clone, so it may be a read error. This chain uses TRBV5-1 with TRBJ1-4; D is undetermined. CDR1 SGHRS and CDR2 YFSETQ come from the germline V gene. The CDR3 contains 13 residues. CDR3 region: CASRGATNEKLLF. The CDR3 DNA reads TGCGCCAGCAGGGGTGCAACTAATGAAAAACTGCTTTTT.

This clonotype came up once. Since the CDR3 does not end with the conserved phenylalanine or tryptophan, this likely comes from a read error. The chain links TRBV20-1 to TRBJ2-2, with 7 bases lining up with TRBD2. J gave up 5 bases and V 5 bases, and 8 bases lay outside the gene matches. Germline assignment: CDR1 DFQATT and CDR2 SNEGSKA (reference sequence). The CDR3 totals 14 residues. CDR3 nucleotide sequence: TGCAGTGCTCCGGGGAGGGGAACAACCGGGGAGCTGTTTTCT. It is translated as CSAPGRGTTGELFS.

The V gene is TRBV10-2, the J gene TRBJ2-5, with a tentative D call TRBD2 (5 bases). The CDR3 is 12 amino acids. In germline, CDR1 is WSHSY, CDR2 SAAADI. V was cut by 7 bases and J by 4 bases, with 10 bases left in between. The CDR3 sequence: CASTEGGETQYF. The CDR3 DNA follows: TGCGCCAGCACCGAGGGCGGAGAGACCCAGTACTTC.

J is TRBJ2-1 and V is TRBV5-5; 10 bases are shared with TRBD2. Germline V gene sequence: CDR1 SGHKS, CDR2 YYEKEE (reference sequence). This CDR3 comprises 14 residues. V was pared by 2 bases and J by 10 bases, with 6 bases of the junction left unmatched. Here the CDR3 reads CASSFQSGLAEQFF. Written as DNA, the CDR3 is TGTGCCAGCAGCTTTCAATCGGGACTAGCGGAGCAGTTCTTC.

This clonotype was seen ten or more times. The junction differs from germline at one of its ends, possibly a read error. The chain carries TRBV6-1 and TRBJ1-1, with D unresolved. The CDR3 is 15 amino acids. CDR1 and CDR2 from the germline V gene are MNHNS and SASEGT. This chain's CDR3 is CAISESKDGNTEAFF. CDR3 DNA: TGTGCCATCAGTGAGTCGAAGGACGGGAACACTGAAGCTTTCTTT.

The table lists this clonotype with many counts. The rearrangement joins TRBV20-1 to TRBJ2-1, with 11 nucleotides matching TRBD2. CDR1 and CDR2 from the germline V gene are DFQATT and SNEGSKA (reference sequence). The CDR3 contains 16 residues. J lost 4 bases, V lost 0 bases, and 5 bases had no gene match. CDR3 residues: CSARDTSGGLYNEQFF. The CDR3 region has the DNA TGCAGTGCTAGAGACACTAGCGGGGGTTTGTACAATGAGCAGTTCTTC.

This clonotype occurred many times. The chain has TRBV28 and TRBJ1-1, with D tentatively TRBD1 (6 bases). Germline values: CDR1 MDHEN, CDR2 SYDVKM. V gave up 5 bases and J gave up 0 bases, with 13 bases separating them. This CDR3 is built from 15 residues. The CDR3 DNA sequence: TGTGCCAGCAGTACCTGGACAGCTATGAACACTGAAGCTTTCTTT. This encodes CASSTWTAMNTEAFF.

The J gene is TRBJ2-2, the V gene TRBV6-1, with 7 bases fitting TRBD1. V was clipped by 9 bases and J by 3 bases; unmatched bases: 10. The CDR3 runs 15 residues. Germline CDR1 is MNHNS and CDR2 is SASEGT. The CDR3 protein is CASPSSDRDTGELFF. The CDR3 DNA sequence: TGTGCCAGTCCTAGTTCTGACAGGGACACCGGGGAGCTGTTTTTT.

This clonotype occurred a few times. The genes are TRBV7-9 and TRBJ2-1, with D possibly TRBD1 on 6 matching bases. This CDR3 contains 14 residues. Germline CDR1 is SEHNR and CDR2 is FQNEAQ (reference sequence). Trimming shortened V by 8 bases and J by 6 bases, and 17 bases separated the two germline ends. The CDR3 DNA sequence: TGTGCCAGCGCCGCGCCGCGAGGGGGCAATGAGCAGTTCTTC. The encoded protein is CASAAPRGGNEQFF.

This clonotype was picked up one time. A much bigger clone sits one base away, suggesting this may be a read error. The chain uses TRBV7-9 and TRBJ2-7; D is perhaps TRBD1 (6 bases). The CDR3 loop spans 17 amino acids. The germline V and J ends were trimmed by 2 bases and 2 bases, with 19 bases remaining between them. Germline V gene sequence: CDR1 SEHNR, CDR2 FQNEAQ (reference sequence). CDR3 DNA sequence: TGTGCCAGCAGCTTAAGTTTTGAGACAGGCGATCCCTACGAGCAGTACTTC. Residues: CASSLSFETGDPYEQYF.

The chain combines TRBV14 with TRBJ1-6, with 10 bases aligning to TRBD1. The CDR3 consists of 17 residues. With 0 bases clipped from V and 8 bases from J, the junction kept 7 bases outside the gene matches. Per the germline V gene, CDR1 is SGHDN and CDR2 is FVKESK. In DNA form, the CDR3 reads TGTGCCAGCAGCCAAGACCCCCGGGACAGGGGCTATTCACCCCTCCACTTT. It yields the protein CASSQDPRDRGYSPLHF.

Only a few counts were recorded for this clonotype. The chain uses TRBV5-1 and TRBJ2-1; no clear D. CDR1 SGHRS and CDR2 YFSETQ come from the germline V gene. The CDR3 runs to 14 residues. Trimming shortened V by 0 bases and J by 7 bases, and 11 bases separated the two germline ends. For the CDR3, the DNA is TGCGCCAGCAGCTTGGGACTGGTAGGGAATGAGCAGTTCTTC. This sequence encodes CASSLGLVGNEQFF.

This clonotype was recorded many times. V is TRBV12-3 or TRBV12-4 and J is TRBJ2-1; 9 bases match TRBD1. This CDR3 region has 15 residues. With V trimmed by 6 bases and J by 4 bases, 7 bases remained unmatched. CDR3 in DNA: TGTGCCAGCAGAACGGACAGGGGCTCGTACAATGAGCAGTTCTTC. Amino acids: CASRTDRGSYNEQFF.

This clonotype was counted many times. This sequence joins TRBV20-1 and TRBJ1-2; 11 nucleotides align to TRBD1. Losses at the gene ends were 5 bases for V and 4 bases for J; bases not matched to a gene: 3. Germline CDR1 is DFQATT and CDR2 is SNEGSKA (reference sequence). CDR3 size: 13 residues. The DNA for the CDR3 is TGCAGTGCTGGACAGGGGGCCCCCTATGGCTACACCTTC. Translating it yields CSAGQGAPYGYTF.

This clonotype appeared many times. This chain connects TRBV10-3 to TRBJ2-3; 8 bases line up with TRBD2. The germline V gene encodes CDR1 ENHRY and CDR2 SYGVKD. The CDR3 has 16 amino acids. V was clipped by 0 bases and J by 2 bases; unmatched bases: 4. CDR3 DNA sequence: TGTGCCATCAGTGAGTCCAGCGGGGGATTCACAGATACGCAGTATTTT. Translation gives CAISESSGGFTDTQYF.

This clonotype occurred a few times. V and J are TRBV7-8 and TRBJ2-7; possible D gene TRBD1, 7 bases. Per the germline V gene, CDR1 is SGHVS and CDR2 is FQNEAQ. V was cut by 2 bases and J by 1 base, with 12 bases left in between. This CDR3 comprises 15 residues. CDR3 region: CASSLQGGNSYEQYF. The CDR3 nucleotides read TGTGCCAGCAGCTTACAGGGGGGTAATTCCTACGAGCAGTACTTC.

This clonotype has just a few counts. The V and J genes are TRBV4-1 and TRBJ1-5; no clear D. Trimming removed 0 bases at V and 4 bases at J, with 7 bases between. This CDR3 spans 14 amino acids. Germline CDR1 is MGHRA and CDR2 is YSYEKL. The CDR3 DNA sequence: TGCGCCAGCAGCCAAGAACAAGAGAATCAGCCCCAGCATTTT. Its protein is CASSQEQENQPQHF.